The clone carrying this T cell receptor beta chain was counted between two and nine times. With 2 bases clipped from V and 4 bases from J, the junction kept 4 bases outside the gene matches. The CDR3 loop spans 15 amino acids. Germline loops: CDR1 SGHTA, CDR2 FQGNSA. Stated time point: patch test 2, 6 weeks after DPC sensitization. The treatment denotes: therapeutic diphenylcyclopropenone sensitization with weekly scalp DPC. This sample was included in a study of human T cells and chemical hapten exposure. Study background: Women made up most patients, who had alopecia areata, totalis or universalis.

TCRdb itself ran the RACE reads through MiXCR, one entry per CDR3 protein. The table shows just over 350,000 distinct CDR3 sequences, with nearly 6.5% occurring only once. The sequence was obtained from a woman between 18 and 30 years old with alopecia areata. Some clones in this sample may be carry-over from other donors' samples. Sequences were derived from whole blood, sampled in connection with sensitization to the hapten diphenylcyclopropenone (DPC). The chain couples TRBV7-2 to TRBJ2-2; 7 bases line up with TRBD1. This chain's CDR3 is CASSLRGPGTGELFF. For the CDR3, the DNA is TGTGCCAGCAGCTTAAGGGGGCCGGGCACCGGGGAGCTGTTTTTT.